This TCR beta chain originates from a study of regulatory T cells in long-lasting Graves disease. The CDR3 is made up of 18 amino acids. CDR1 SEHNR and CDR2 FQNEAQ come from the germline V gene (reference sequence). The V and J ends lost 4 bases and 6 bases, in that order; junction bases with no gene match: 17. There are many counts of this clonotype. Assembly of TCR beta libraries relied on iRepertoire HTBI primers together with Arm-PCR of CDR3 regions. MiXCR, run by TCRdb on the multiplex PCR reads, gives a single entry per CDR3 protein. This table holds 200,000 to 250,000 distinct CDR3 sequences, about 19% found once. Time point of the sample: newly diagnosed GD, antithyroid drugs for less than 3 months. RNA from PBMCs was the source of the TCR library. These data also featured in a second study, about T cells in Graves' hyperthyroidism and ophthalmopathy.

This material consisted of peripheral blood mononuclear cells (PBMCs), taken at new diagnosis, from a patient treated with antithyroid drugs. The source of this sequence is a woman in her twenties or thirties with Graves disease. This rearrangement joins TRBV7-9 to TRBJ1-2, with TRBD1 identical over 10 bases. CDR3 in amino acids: CASSSSWGTGEEKNGYTF. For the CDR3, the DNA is TGTGCCAGCAGCTCCAGCTGGGGGACAGGGGAGGAAAAAAATGGCTACACCTTC.